These T cell receptor beta chains were read from a single sample in a study of yellow fever vaccine responses in identical twins. TCRdb reanalysed the RT-PCR reads using MiXCR and keeps one entry per CDR3 protein. The repertoire has about 19,000 distinct CDR3 sequences, around 65% of them found once; the top ten carry 2% to 2.5%. This sample comprised T cells from blood (PBMCs), unsorted or a sorted subset (not recorded which), obtained before or after yellow fever vaccination (not recorded which). Every receptor here comes from a woman between 18 and 30 years old who received the yellow fever vaccine. The CDR3 runs from the conserved cysteine through the conserved F or W. A D gene is named only where the DNA matches it firmly. Clone size is not always given. Where it is, it says once, few, many or a class for expanded clones.

j_call clone_size v_call d_call cdr3_nt cdr3_aa
TRBJ1-5 once TRBV20-1 TRBD1 TGCAGTGCTAGAGCAGGGGGCGGCAATCAGCCCCAGCATTTT CSARAGGGNQPQHF
TRBJ2-3 NA TRBV19 TRBD1 TGTGCCAGTAGGAAGGGACAGGGGGCGACAGATACGCAGTATTTT CASRKGQGATDTQYF
TRBJ2-7 NA TRBV29-1 NA TGCAGCGTTGAACATCGCTCTAGCGCCACCTACGAGCAGTACTTC CSVEHRSSATYEQYF
TRBJ1-5 NA TRBV5-4 NA TGTGCCAGCAGCTTGATGGCGGTACAGCCCCAGCATTTT CASSLMAVQPQHF
TRBJ2-1 NA TRBV3-1 TRBD2 TGTGCCAGCAGCCAAGGGTTCCGGGGGGGTATAAGTGAGCAGTTCTTC CASSQGFRGGISEQFF
TRBJ1-1 few TRBV5-1 NA TGCGCCAGCAGCTTGGCCCGAAACCCAAACACTGAAGCTTTCTTT CASSLARNPNTEAFF
TRBJ2-1 NA TRBV11-1 NA TGTGCCAGCAGCTTAGACGGCGGGGCCTACAATGAGCAGTTCTTC CASSLDGGAYNEQFF
TRBJ1-5 NA TRBV2 NA TGTGCCAGCAGAGCAGGGTCCAATCAGCCCCAGCATTTT CASRAGSNQPQHF
TRBJ2-5 NA TRBV7-9 NA TGTGCCAGCAGCTTAAGCGAGGTTCGGGAGACCCAGTACTTC CASSLSEVRETQYF
TRBJ2-2 NA TRBV6-1 TRBD2 TGTGCCAGCAGTGATCCGCAACTAGCGGGAAGGACCGGGGAGCTGTTTTTT CASSDPQLAGRTGELFF
TRBJ1-1 NA TRBV12-3/TRBV12-4 TRBD1 TGTGCCAGCAGCCCCGGGACAGGGGGCGCGGAGACTGAAGCTTTCTTT CASSPGTGGAETEAFF
TRBJ2-3 NA TRBV13 NA TGTGCCAGCAGCTTAGACTACTACACAGATACGCAGTATTTT CASSLDYYTDTQYF
TRBJ2-5 NA TRBV12-3/TRBV12-4 NA TGTGCCAGCAGTCCCCCTAATTGGTTCCAAGAGACCCAGTACTTC CASSPPNWFQETQYF
TRBJ2-1 NA TRBV18 NA TGTGCCAGCTCACCACGTTCCGGGCCCCCGGTCGATGAGCAGTTCTTC CASSPRSGPPVDEQFF
TRBJ1-2 few TRBV7-9 NA TGTGCCAGCAGCCAGGGCCCTCAGGGGGGCTACACCTTC CASSQGPQGGYTF
TRBJ1-5 NA TRBV5-1 NA TGCGCCAGCAGCCCGGGGGGTGGCAATCAGCCCCAGCATTTT CASSPGGGNQPQHF
TRBJ1-5 NA TRBV7-9 NA TGTGCCAGCAGCCCCAGCGGCAATCAGCCCCAGCATTTT CASSPSGNQPQHF
TRBJ1-4 NA TRBV2 TRBD1 TGTGCCAGCAGAGACGACAGGGTCGGTGAAAAACTGTTTTTT CASRDDRVGEKLFF
TRBJ2-1 NA TRBV12-1 NA TGCGCCAGCAGCGTGAGATTCGGTCGGTACAATGAGCAGTTCTTC CASSVRFGRYNEQFF
TRBJ2-1 NA TRBV11-2 NA TGTGCCAGCGGCCATTCTAGTGGGCCCTACAATGAGCAGTTCTTC CASGHSSGPYNEQFF
TRBJ2-7 NA TRBV23-1 NA TGCGCCAGCAGTCTGCGGGACTCCACCTACGAGCAGTACTTC CASSLRDSTYEQYF
TRBJ1-2 NA TRBV19 TRBD1 TGTGCCAGTAGGGACAGGGAAAAATATGGCTACACCTTC CASRDREKYGYTF
TRBJ2-1 few TRBV10-3 NA TGTGCCATCAGTGAAGGGGCCGGGACCTCTGGCTCCTACAATGAGCAGTTCTTC CAISEGAGTSGSYNEQFF
TRBJ1-5 NA TRBV2 NA TGTGCCAGCCGAGTTAGCAATCAGCCCCAGCATTTT CASRVSNQPQHF
TRBJ2-2 once TRBV2 NA TGTGCCAGCAGTGATGCTCGGACCGGGGAGCTGTTTTTT CASSDARTGELFF
TRBJ1-1 NA TRBV2 NA TGTGCCAGCAGTAGGACAGACCCTGAAGCTTTCTTT CASSRTDPEAFF
TRBJ2-1 once TRBV7-3 TRBD2 TGTGCCAGCAGCCCCGGGGGGAATGAGCAGTTCTTC CASSPGGNEQFF
TRBJ2-1 NA TRBV29-1 NA TGCAGCGTGCCGATATCCTCCTACAATGAGCAGTTCTTC CSVPISSYNEQFF
TRBJ2-7 NA TRBV4-3 NA TGCGCCAGCAGCCAAGGACAAGCTTACACCTACGAGCAGTACTTC CASSQGQAYTYEQYF
TRBJ1-5 NA TRBV4-1 NA TGCGCCAGCAGCCAAGAAGACAGTGAGATCCAGCCCCAGCATTTT CASSQEDSEIQPQHF
TRBJ2-1 few TRBV7-3 NA TGTGCCAGCAGCTTAACGGGAGTTGAGCAGTTCTTC CASSLTGVEQFF
TRBJ1-4 NA TRBV7-3 NA TGTGCCAGCAGCTTAATGGGTGAAAAACTGTTTTTT CASSLMGEKLFF
TRBJ1-1 NA TRBV20-1 NA TGCAGTGCTAGCCTACATGTGAACACTGAAGCTTTCTTT CSASLHVNTEAFF
TRBJ1-2 NA TRBV10-1 NA TGCGCCAGCAGTCCCGGGCAAAACCAGGGCTACACCTTC CASSPGQNQGYTF
TRBJ2-4 few TRBV6-6 NA TGTGCCAGCAGTTACTCTATGGGGGCTCTAGCCAAAAACATTCAGTACTTC CASSYSMGALAKNIQYF
TRBJ1-4 NA TRBV28 NA TGTGCCAGCAGCAGTCCCGGGACAAGTCTTAATGAAAAACTGTTTTTT CASSSPGTSLNEKLFF
TRBJ2-1 NA TRBV29-1 NA TGCAGCGTTGAAAGGTTCACGGACAATGAGCAGTTCTTC CSVERFTDNEQFF
TRBJ1-2 once TRBV29-1 TRBD1 TGCAGCGTCAGGGACAGGAAATACTATGGCTACACCTTC CSVRDRKYYGYTF
TRBJ2-1 once TRBV2 TRBD1 TGTGCCAGCAGTGAAGCCGCCGACAGGGGATCCTACAATGAGCAGTTCTTC CASSEAADRGSYNEQFF
TRBJ2-3 NA TRBV13 NA TGTGCCAGCGGGGGCGGCTTCACAGATACGCAGTATTTT CASGGGFTDTQYF
TRBJ2-7 NA TRBV7-6 NA TGTGCCAGCAGCTTGTTTGGAGGAACCTACGAGCAGTACTTC CASSLFGGTYEQYF
TRBJ2-7 NA TRBV7-2 TRBD2 TGTGCCAGCAGCTTAGCTAGCGGGAGTATTTACGAGCAGTACTTC CASSLASGSIYEQYF
TRBJ2-1 NA TRBV6-1 NA TGTGCCAGCAGTGAGATGGACAGATCCTACAATGAGCAGTTCTTC CASSEMDRSYNEQFF
TRBJ2-3 NA TRBV11-1 NA TGTGCCAGCAGGGACACAGGGAGCGGCACAGATACGCAGTATTTT CASRDTGSGTDTQYF